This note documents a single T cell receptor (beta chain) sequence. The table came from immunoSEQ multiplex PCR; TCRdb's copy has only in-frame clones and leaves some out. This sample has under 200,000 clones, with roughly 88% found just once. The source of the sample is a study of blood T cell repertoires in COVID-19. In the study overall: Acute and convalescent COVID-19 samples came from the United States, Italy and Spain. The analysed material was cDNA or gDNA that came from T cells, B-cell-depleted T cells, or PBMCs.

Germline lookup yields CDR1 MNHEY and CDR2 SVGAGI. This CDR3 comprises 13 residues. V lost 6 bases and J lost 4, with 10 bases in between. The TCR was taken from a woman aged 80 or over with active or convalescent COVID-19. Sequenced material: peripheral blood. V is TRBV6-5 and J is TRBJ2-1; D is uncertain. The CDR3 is CASRGTLYNEQFF. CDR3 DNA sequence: TGTGCCAGCAGGGGCACCCTTTACAATGAGCAGTTCTTC.